Presented here are 25 T cell receptor beta chains from one specimen sequenced in a study of TIL therapy for anti-PD-1-resistant metastatic lung cancer. Time point in this sample: pre-treatment sample, taken before nivolumab and TIL therapy. Sequencing used immunoSEQ v3. Measured with immunoSEQ multiplex PCR; TCRdb has only the in-frame clones, and not every one. The table records more than 50,000 clones, roughly 87% of them present only once. Sequenced here: blood, sampled at baseline. Receptor source: a person aged 25-85 years with non-small cell lung cancer.

This chain joins TRBV4-2 and TRBJ2-7; 10 positions match TRBD2. Germline trimming cut 0 bases from V and 4 bases from J; bases unmatched to any gene: 3. Germline V gives CDR1 LGHNA, CDR2 YNFKEQ. This CDR3 has 15 residues. CDR3 region: CASSQDLAGVYEQYF. In DNA, the CDR3 is TGTGCCAGCAGCCAAGATCTAGCGGGAGTTTACGAGCAGTACTTC.

This clone was seen a few times. CDR3 DNA sequence: TGTGCCAGCAGCCTGGGGACGGCCTCCTATAATTCACCCCTCCACTTT. It encodes CASSLGTASYNSPLHF. The chain couples TRBV9 to TRBJ1-6, with a possible D match to TRBD1 (5 bases). V was pared by 4 bases and J by 0 bases, with 11 bases between. The CDR3 totals 16 residues. Germline CDR1 is SGDLS and CDR2 is YYNGEE.

This chain joins TRBV2 and TRBJ2-5; D remains unclear. The CDR3 has 14 amino acids. The germline gives CDR1 SNHLY, CDR2 FYNNEI. The V and J ends lost 4 bases and 6 bases respectively, with 15 bases between them. The CDR3 DNA follows: TGTGCCAGCAGTGGGTCCCGACCAACCAAGACCCAGTACTTC. Translated: CASSGSRPTKTQYF.

In this sample, this clone turned up a few times. The gene calls are TRBV4-2 and TRBJ1-5; D perhaps matches TRBD1 (6 bases). V lost 4 bases, J lost 2 bases, and 15 bases lay in between. This CDR3 is built from 16 residues. Germline V lookup: CDR1 LGHNA, CDR2 YNFKEQ. CDR3 coding DNA: TGTGCCAGCAGCCCAGGGGTACAGGGAGGCAATCAGCCCCAGCATTTT. Translating gives CASSPGVQGGNQPQHF.

The chain is built from TRBV14 and TRBJ1-1; D is unresolved. This CDR3 comprises 14 residues. The V end was cut by 1 base, the J end by 1 base, with 7 bases between. Germline V CDR1 and CDR2: SGHDN, FVKESK. The CDR3 spells CASSQGGPNTEAFF. The CDR3 nucleotides read TGTGCCAGCAGCCAAGGAGGGCCGAACACTGAAGCTTTCTTT.

The V call is TRBV5-1, the J call TRBJ2-7; the D is unclear. Germline CDR1 is SGHRS and CDR2 is YFSETQ. V was cut by 0 bases and J by 4 bases, with 14 bases left in between. This CDR3 spans 15 amino acids. The chain's CDR3 is CASSLGVVGFYEQYF. DNA of the CDR3: TGCGCCAGCAGCTTGGGGGTAGTGGGATTTTACGAGCAGTACTTC.

The rearrangement uses TRBV3-1 (or the pseudogene TRBV3-2) and TRBJ1-5; TRBD1 aligns across 7 bases. The V and J ends lost 1 base and 6 bases, in that order; junction bases with no gene match: 0. The germline gives CDR1 LGHDT, CDR2 YNNKEL (reference sequence). This CDR3 comprises 13 residues. CDR3 residues: CASSQGDSQPQHF. The CDR3 DNA reads as TGTGCCAGCAGCCAAGGGGACAGTCAGCCCCAGCATTTT.

The gene calls are TRBV12-3 or TRBV12-4 and TRBJ2-2; TRBD2 matches at 7 bases. The length of the CDR3 is 13 residues. V shed 9 bases and J 5 bases; nucleotides not matched to a gene: 6. As DNA, the CDR3 is TGTGCCAGTCCCCCGCGGGAGACCGGGGAGCTGTTTTTT. It yields the protein CASPPRETGELFF.

The chain employs TRBV7-9 and TRBJ2-2; D perhaps matches TRBD1 (6 bases). This CDR3 is 15 amino acids long. Trimming shortened V by 0 bases and J by 1 base, and 6 bases separated the two germline ends. The V gene's germline CDR1 is SEHNR and CDR2 FQNEAQ (reference sequence). The CDR3, as DNA: TGTGCCAGCAGCTTAGCACAGGGGAACACCGGGGAGCTGTTTTTT. This sequence encodes CASSLAQGNTGELFF. The variable domain in full, with the rest retrieved from reference TRBV7-9 and TRBJ2-2, is DTGVSQNPRHKITKRGQNVTFRCDPISEHNRLYWYRQTLGQGPEFLTYFQNEAQLEKSRLLSDRFSAERPKGSFSTLEIQRTEQGDSAMYLCASSLAQGNTGELFFGEGSRLTVL.

The chain employs TRBV28 and TRBJ2-2, with D unclear. CDR1 is MDHEN and CDR2 is SYDVKM in the germline V gene. The CDR3 length is 13 residues. Between the trimmed V and J ends, which lost 1 base and 2 bases, there was a span of 2 bases. CDR3 nucleotides: TGTGCCAGCAGTTTATTAAACACCGGGGAGCTGTTTTTT. The encoded protein is CASSLLNTGELFF.

The genes are TRBV28 and TRBJ2-3; TRBD1 is a possible D gene (6 bases). V gave up 5 bases and J gave up 1 base, with 19 bases separating them. The CDR3 is made up of 17 amino acids. Germline lookup yields CDR1 MDHEN and CDR2 SYDVKM. The chain's CDR3 is CASSPLLSSGGTDTQYF. The CDR3 nucleotides are TGTGCCAGCAGTCCCCTTCTCAGCTCAGGGGGCACAGATACGCAGTATTTT.

This chain joins TRBV6-6 and TRBJ1-1; 7 positions match TRBD1. The CDR3 contains 14 residues. The V and J ends lost 4 bases and 0 bases, in that order; junction bases with no gene match: 2. Germline CDR1 is MNHNY and CDR2 is SVGAGI (reference sequence). This CDR3 is CASSLQGMNTEAFF. The DNA for the CDR3 is TGTGCCAGCAGTTTACAGGGGATGAACACTGAAGCTTTCTTT.

The chain combines TRBV3-1 (or the pseudogene TRBV3-2) with TRBJ1-1, with D hard to call. CDR1 LGHDT and CDR2 YNNKEL come from the germline V gene (reference sequence). This CDR3 comprises 13 residues. Trimming cost V 4 bases and J 1 base, with 7 bases left between them. This CDR3 is CASSPAPNTEAFF. DNA for the CDR3: TGTGCCAGCAGCCCAGCCCCGAACACTGAAGCTTTCTTT.

The gene calls are TRBV19 and TRBJ1-5; D is possibly TRBD1 (5 bases). The CDR3 sequence is 16 residues long. V lost 6 bases and J lost 2, with 17 bases in between. Germline CDR1 is LNHDA and CDR2 is SQIVND (reference sequence). The CDR3 here is CASRQFSGPGNQPQHF. The CDR3 DNA sequence: TGTGCCAGTAGACAATTCTCAGGGCCGGGCAATCAGCCCCAGCATTTT.

The CDR3 is CASSQKDGNEKLFF. The CDR3 DNA reads as TGTGCCAGCAGCCAAAAGGACGGGAATGAAAAACTGTTTTTT. The rearrangement joins TRBV5-4 to TRBJ1-4; D is unclear. CDR1 and CDR2 from the germline V gene are SGHNT and YYREEE (reference sequence). The CDR3 runs to 14 residues. V lost 4 bases and J 5 bases, leaving 12 bases between the germline ends.

The rearrangement uses TRBV9 and TRBJ2-2, with unresolved D. Germline-derived CDR1 and CDR2 are SGDLS and YYNGEE. The CDR3 sequence is 14 residues long. Deletions cut 3 bases from V and 5 bases from J, with 11 bases between. The CDR3 bases are TGTGCCAGCAGCGAGCCCTCACAAACCGGGGAGCTGTTTTTT. It is translated as CASSEPSQTGELFF. The complete variable domain, with remaining parts taken from reference TRBV9 and TRBJ2-2, reads DSGVTQTPKHLITATGQRVTLRCSPRSGDLSVYWYQQSLDQGLQFLIQYYNGEERAKGNILERFSAQQFPDLHSELNLSSLELGDSALYFCASSEPSQTGELFFGEGSRLTVL.

This clone was detected only a few times. The chain has TRBV2 and TRBJ1-1; D is unresolved. The length of the CDR3 is 13 residues. Trimming shortened V by 9 bases and J by 0 bases, and 11 bases separated the two germline ends. CDR1 is SNHLY, CDR2 FYNNEI, per germline. The CDR3 is CASISGLNTEAFF. Here the CDR3 DNA reads TGTGCCAGTATTTCGGGTTTGAACACTGAAGCTTTCTTT.

J is TRBJ2-1 and V is TRBV29-1; a possible D gene is TRBD1 (7 bases). Germline assignment: CDR1 SQVTM and CDR2 ANQGSEA. V dropped 4 bases and J dropped 5 bases, with 12 bases sitting between them. The CDR3 is 13 residues long. The CDR3 loop reads CSVVSRGDNEQFF. The CDR3 nucleotides read TGCAGCGTTGTCTCCAGGGGGGACAATGAGCAGTTCTTC.

The chain couples TRBV18 to TRBJ1-1; D is ambiguous. This CDR3 contains 13 residues. Trimming took off 0 bases at V and 4 bases at J, with 6 bases between the two ends. Germline loops: CDR1 KGHSH, CDR2 LQKENI. The CDR3 DNA reads TGTGCCAGCTCACCACCGGGAAGCACTGAAGCTTTCTTT. It yields the protein CASSPPGSTEAFF.

The genes are TRBV4-1 and TRBJ1-6, with D tentatively TRBD1 (5 bases). The V gene lost 3 bases and the J gene lost 7 bases, with 13 bases spanning the gap. This CDR3 region has 15 residues. In germline, CDR1 is MGHRA, CDR2 YSYEKL. This CDR3 reads CASSQSRESNSPLHF. CDR3 DNA: TGCGCCAGCAGCCAGTCCAGGGAGTCGAATTCACCCCTCCACTTT.

This chain uses TRBV6-5 with TRBJ2-7; no clear D gene. V shed 4 bases and J shed 0 bases, with 7 bases lying between them. Germline lookup yields CDR1 MNHEY and CDR2 SVGAGI. The CDR3 covers 13 residues. The CDR3 DNA is TGTGCCAGCAGTTTAGGCGTCTCCTACGAGCAGTACTTC. It encodes CASSLGVSYEQYF.

V is TRBV19 and J is TRBJ2-7; D call uncertain. The CDR3 is made up of 15 amino acids. CDR1 is LNHDA and CDR2 is SQIVND in the germline V gene (reference sequence). The ends were cut back, 6 bases at V and 2 bases at J, with 17 bases in the middle. The CDR3, as DNA: TGTGCCAGTAGCATTAATTCAAAACCCACCTACGAGCAGTACTTC. As protein: CASSINSKPTYEQYF.

This clone has a single count. V is TRBV9 and J is TRBJ1-6, with TRBD1 as a possible D gene (6 bases). The CDR3 has 16 residues. The ends were cut back, 4 bases at V and 10 bases at J, with 21 bases in the middle. CDR1 is SGDLS, CDR2 YYNGEE, per germline. CDR3 loop: CASSPSSGGGRSPLHF. The CDR3 DNA reads as TGTGCCAGCAGCCCATCCTCGGGGGGCGGGAGGTCACCCCTCCACTTT.

V usage is TRBV27 and J usage is TRBJ2-1; weak D call: TRBD2 (5 bases). Trimming removed 5 bases at V and 8 bases at J, with 19 bases between. CDR3 size: 15 residues. In germline, CDR1 is MNHEY, CDR2 SMNVEV (reference sequence). The CDR3 reads CASSPQARGIYEQFF. The CDR3 coding sequence is TGTGCCAGCAGTCCCCAAGCCCGGGGAATCTATGAGCAGTTCTTC.

V and J are TRBV5-1 and TRBJ2-7, with D perhaps matching TRBD1 (5 bases). The CDR3 is made up of 15 amino acids. Germline lookup yields CDR1 SGHRS and CDR2 YFSETQ. V lost 0 bases and J lost 2, with 12 bases in between. The DNA for the CDR3 is TGCGCCAGCAGCTTGGAGGCAGGGTTCGCCTACGAGCAGTACTTC. The encoded protein is CASSLEAGFAYEQYF.